This T cell receptor (beta chain) was recovered during a study of T cell repertoires in ileal Crohn's disease. Study in general: Median disease duration was nearly eight years; roughly 40% smoked at surgery. Thiopurines (around eleven) or anti-TNF agents (more than 17) were given postoperatively to about half.

Trimming at V came to 5 bases and at J to 3 bases, leaving 15 bases not matched to a gene. The CDR3 runs 19 residues. Germline loops: CDR1 MNHEY, CDR2 SMNVEV (reference sequence). The method was immunoSEQ multiplex PCR; TCRdb's version includes in-frame clones alone and lacks a portion of them. The sample carries some 15,000 clones, about 60% recorded once. The chain links TRBV27 to TRBJ2-4, with TRBD1 identical over 11 bases. The specimen sequenced was ileal tissue. The sequence was collected from an adult with Crohn's disease. This chain's CDR3 is CASSPLSGQGASGKNIQYF. CDR3 DNA: TGTGCCAGCAGTCCACTCTCCGGACAGGGGGCGTCTGGCAAAAACATTCAGTACTTC.